This is a list of T cell receptor beta chains from one sample in a study of blood T cell repertoires in COVID-19. The table came from immunoSEQ multiplex PCR; TCRdb's copy has only in-frame clones and leaves some out. The table includes around 84,000 clones, about 78% detected once. The sample was peripheral blood. Receptor source: a man aged 55 to 69 with COVID-19, enrolled during active disease. The CDR3 runs from the conserved cysteine through the conserved F or W. D genes are given only for firm matches. Clone size is given for some rows only: seen once, a few or many times, or a class if the clone is expanded.

D gene	V gene	clone size	J gene	CDR3 protein	CDR3 DNA
TRBD1	TRBV9	NA	TRBJ2-3	CASSGTGGYRDTQYF	TGTGCCAGCAGCGGGACAGGGGGCTATCGAGATACGCAGTATTTT
TRBD1	TRBV30	many	TRBJ1-2	CAWRPPGQLYGYTF	TGTGCCTGGAGGCCACCGGGACAGCTCTATGGCTACACCTTC
TRBD2	TRBV5-1	NA	TRBJ2-3	CASSPKMERGGTDTQYF	TGCGCCAGCAGCCCGAAGATGGAGCGGGGAGGCACAGATACGCAGTATTTT
TRBD2	TRBV27	NA	TRBJ2-3	CASSSLFMTSGGNTDTQYF	TGTGCCAGCAGTTCCCTTTTTATGACTAGCGGGGGGAACACAGATACGCAGTATTTT
TRBD2	TRBV24-1	once	TRBJ2-3	CATSDPSGRGPDTQYF	TGTGCCACCAGTGACCCTAGCGGGAGAGGCCCAGATACGCAGTATTTT
TRBD1	TRBV11-3	NA	TRBJ2-7	CASSLNRGYEQYF	TGTGCCAGCAGCTTGAACAGGGGCTACGAGCAGTACTTC
NA	TRBV24-1	NA	TRBJ2-2	CATSDSIPGELFF	TGTGCCACCAGTGACAGTATCCCCGGGGAGCTGTTTTTT
TRBD2	TRBV10-3	NA	TRBJ2-1	CAIRPAGLAGEGFF	TGTGCCATCAGGCCTGCTGGACTAGCGGGAGAGGGGTTCTTC
NA	TRBV3-1/TRBV3-2	NA	TRBJ1-2	CASSQEGGSLGGYTF	TGTGCCAGCAGCCAAGAAGGAGGGTCCTTAGGTGGGTACACCTTC
NA	TRBV3-1/TRBV3-2	NA	TRBJ2-5	CASSQGGAETQYF	TGTGCCAGCAGCCAAGGGGGCGCCGAGACCCAGTACTTC
TRBD1	TRBV5-4	once	TRBJ2-7	CASSAVDRGRDEQYF	TGTGCCAGCAGCGCCGTGGATAGGGGGCGCGACGAGCAGTACTTC
NA	TRBV5-8	NA	TRBJ1-3	CASSLGVRDGNTIYF	TGTGCCAGCAGCTTGGGTGTTCGGGATGGAAACACCATATATTTT
NA	TRBV7-2	few	TRBJ2-1	CASSLARDYLYNEQFF	TGTGCCAGCAGCTTAGCGAGAGACTACCTCTACAATGAGCAGTTCTTC
NA	TRBV6-5	NA	TRBJ1-2	CASSSSGNYGYTF	TGTGCCAGCAGTTCTAGCGGTAACTATGGCTACACCTTC
TRBD1	TRBV6-6	NA	TRBJ1-5	CASSGTTGVHQPQHF	TGTGCCAGCAGTGGAACGACAGGGGTCCATCAGCCCCAGCATTTT
TRBD1	TRBV5-1	few	TRBJ2-3	CASSARDRGTDTQYF	TGCGCCAGCAGCGCCCGGGACAGGGGGACAGATACGCAGTATTTT
NA	TRBV10-1	NA	TRBJ2-7	CASSEGQGYEQYF	TGCGCCAGCAGTGAAGGGCAGGGCTACGAGCAGTACTTC
TRBD2	TRBV10-3	NA	TRBJ2-7	CASRTSGGDAPYEQYF	TGTGCCTCCCGGACTAGCGGGGGCGATGCTCCCTACGAGCAGTACTTC
TRBD1	TRBV5-4	few	TRBJ1-4	CASSSGGTGVEKLFF	TGTGCCAGCAGCTCCGGGGGGACAGGGGTTGAAAAACTGTTTTTT
NA	TRBV27	NA	TRBJ2-2	CASSHEQGLANTGELFF	TGTGCCAGCAGTCATGAACAGGGCCTTGCGAACACCGGGGAGCTGTTTTTT
TRBD2	TRBV4-1	NA	TRBJ2-1	CASSLLAGGTAYNEQFF	TGCGCCAGCAGCCTGCTAGCGGGAGGGACCGCCTACAATGAGCAGTTCTTC
NA	TRBV6-5	once	TRBJ1-5	CASSLGGGNQPQHF	TGTGCCAGCAGCTTAGGCGGGGGCAATCAGCCCCAGCATTTT
NA	TRBV10-3	NA	TRBJ1-1	CAISPSSVNTEAFF	TGTGCCATCAGTCCCTCCTCAGTGAACACTGAAGCTTTCTTT
NA	TRBV7-2	NA	TRBJ2-7	CASSLGRPGTPSYEQYF	TGTGCCAGCAGCTTAGGTCGACCAGGAACCCCATCCTACGAGCAGTACTTC
TRBD2	TRBV5-1	NA	TRBJ2-1	CASSFSGGSYNEQFF	TGCGCCAGCAGCTTTAGCGGGGGATCCTACAATGAGCAGTTCTTC
TRBD1	TRBV13	NA	TRBJ2-5	CASSLVGRGGETQYF	TGTGCCAGCAGCTTAGTCGGTCGAGGGGGCGAGACCCAGTACTTC
TRBD2	TRBV6-6	NA	TRBJ2-7	CASSPNLGGSSGYEQYF	TGTGCCAGCAGTCCCAACCTCGGCGGGAGTTCGGGCTACGAGCAGTACTTC
NA	TRBV7-2	few	TRBJ1-6	CASSLWAGDGSPLHF	TGTGCCAGCAGCTTGTGGGCAGGGGACGGCTCACCCCTCCACTTT
NA	TRBV12-3/TRBV12-4	NA	TRBJ2-5	CASSSGPAGAQYF	TGTGCCAGCAGCTCGGGTCCAGCAGGGGCCCAGTACTTC
TRBD1	TRBV19	NA	TRBJ1-1	CASSTRTGPGTEAFF	TGTGCCAGTAGTACGAGGACAGGGCCAGGGACTGAAGCTTTCTTT
NA	TRBV19	NA	TRBJ2-5	CASSIRSRQETQYF	TGTGCCAGTAGTATACGGTCCAGGCAAGAGACCCAGTACTTC
TRBD1	TRBV7-2	NA	TRBJ1-1	CASSPDRGRVEAFF	TGTGCCAGCAGCCCAGACAGGGGGCGGGTAGAAGCTTTCTTT
TRBD1	TRBV4-1	NA	TRBJ1-2	CASSQRDRVFVGYTF	TGCGCCAGCAGCCAACGAGACAGGGTGTTTGTTGGCTACACCTTC
NA	TRBV19	NA	TRBJ1-2	CASRRAVSSTANYGYTF	TGTGCCAGCAGGCGGGCCGTCTCCTCTACAGCTAACTATGGCTACACCTTC
NA	TRBV11-2	NA	TRBJ1-2	CASSLQGGGYTF	TGTGCCAGCAGCTTACAGGGCGGTGGCTACACCTTC
NA	TRBV27	NA	TRBJ2-1	CASSLEAATNEQFF	TGTGCCAGCAGTTTAGAGGCCGCCACTAATGAGCAGTTCTTC
NA	TRBV27	NA	TRBJ2-1	CASSLSERINYNEQFF	TGTGCCAGCAGTTTATCGGAGCGGATTAACTACAATGAGCAGTTCTTC
NA	TRBV27	NA	TRBJ2-2	CASSLYPPGFANTGELFF	TGTGCCAGCAGTTTATATCCCCCAGGGTTCGCGAACACCGGGGAGCTGTTTTTT
NA	TRBV9	NA	TRBJ2-7	CASSARPGRDEQYF	TGTGCCAGCAGCGCCAGACCGGGAAGGGACGAGCAGTACTTC
NA	TRBV12-5	NA	TRBJ1-6	CASGFTTGTRNSPLHF	TGTGCTAGTGGTTTTACGACAGGTACCCGTAATTCACCCCTCCACTTT
TRBD1	TRBV5-1	NA	TRBJ2-2	CASSLNAVGQGSTGELFF	TGCGCCAGCAGCTTAAATGCCGTAGGACAGGGTAGCACCGGGGAGCTGTTTTTT
TRBD1	TRBV2	few	TRBJ2-7	CASRDRGLNYEQYF	TGTGCCAGCCGAGACAGGGGGCTTAATTACGAGCAGTACTTC